These 23 T cell receptor beta chains were all obtained from the same sample, sequenced in a study of CD8+ T cells in alopecia areata. RNA extraction and reverse transcription yielded cDNA as sequencing template. Assay used: immunoSEQ multiplex PCR; TCRdb lists only in-frame clones, some missing. The sample carries around 270,000 clones, roughly 60% recorded once. Treatment meaning: oral pan-JAK inhibitor, 5-10 mg twice daily. This specimen was CD4+ T cells sorted from blood, taken at week 24, from a patient treated with tofacitinib. These TCRs come from a human donor with alopecia areata.

This clone was seen only a few times. The genes are TRBV6-5 and TRBJ1-3; the D is unclear. The germline CDR1 and CDR2 sequences are MNHEY and SVGAGI. The CDR3 loop spans 15 amino acids. V lost 2 bases and J 0 bases, leaving 8 bases between the germline ends. CDR3: CASSYVMASGNTIYF. The CDR3 region has the DNA TGTGCCAGCAGTTACGTTATGGCCTCTGGAAACACCATATATTTT.

The chain employs TRBV5-4 and TRBJ1-6; 9 nucleotides line up with TRBD1. The ends lost 2 bases at V and 7 bases at J; junction bases unmatched: 4. This CDR3 contains 15 residues. Germline loops: CDR1 SGHNT, CDR2 YYREEE (reference sequence). DNA of the CDR3: TGTGCCAGCAGCTTCGATGGGACAGGGAATTCACCCCTCCACTTT. Translation gives CASSFDGTGNSPLHF.

This chain connects TRBV30 to TRBJ1-1, with 9 bases aligning to TRBD1. The germline V gene has CDR1 GTSNPN and CDR2 SVGIG (reference sequence). CDR3 size: 17 residues. Germline trimming cut 3 bases from V and 4 bases from J; bases unmatched to any gene: 15. The CDR3 DNA follows: TGTGCCTGGAGGCTAGGGCGACAACAGGGGGCCAGCACTGAAGCTTTCTTT. Protein product: CAWRLGRQQGASTEAFF.

The CDR3 DNA reads TGTGCCAGCAGTCCCACAGGTACCGAGACCCAGTACTTC. Residues: CASSPTGTETQYF. The chain carries TRBV28 and TRBJ2-5; a possible D gene is TRBD1 (5 bases). The CDR3 has 13 amino acids. Trimming cost V 5 bases and J 5 bases, with 12 bases left between them. The V gene's germline CDR1 is MDHEN and CDR2 SYDVKM. Drawing the rest from reference TRBV28 and TRBJ2-5, the complete variable domain is DVKVTQSSRYLVKRTGEKVFLECVQDMDHENMFWYRQDPGLGLRLIYFSYDVKMKEKGDIPEGYSVSREKKERFSLILESASTNQTSMYLCASSPTGTETQYFGPGTRLLVL.

This clone was observed a few times. The chain couples TRBV29-1 to TRBJ2-1; D is possibly TRBD1 (6 bases). The CDR3 covers 12 residues. The germline V gene encodes CDR1 SQVTM and CDR2 ANQGSEA. The ends were cut back, 3 bases at V and 4 bases at J, with 7 bases in the middle. The CDR3 region is CSVDDRYNEQFF. In DNA form, the CDR3 reads TGCAGCGTTGACGACAGGTACAATGAGCAGTTCTTC.

This clone was observed once. V is TRBV28 and J is TRBJ1-1; no definite D call. The CDR3 spans 12 residues. The germline V gene encodes CDR1 MDHEN and CDR2 SYDVKM. Trimming shortened V by 5 bases and J by 1 base, and 5 bases separated the two germline ends. CDR3 nucleotide sequence: TGTGCCAGCAGTAGGTGGAACACTGAAGCTTTCTTT. This codes for CASSRWNTEAFF. Filled out from reference TRBV28 and TRBJ1-1, the complete variable domain reads DVKVTQSSRYLVKRTGEKVFLECVQDMDHENMFWYRQDPGLGLRLIYFSYDVKMKEKGDIPEGYSVSREKKERFSLILESASTNQTSMYLCASSRWNTEAFFGQGTRLTVV.

This clone has more than one count but fewer than ten. J is TRBJ2-3 and V is TRBV25-1; possibly TRBD1 for D (5 bases). The CDR3 is made up of 14 amino acids. Trimming removed 4 bases from V and 0 bases from J, with 8 bases in between. Germline-derived CDR1 and CDR2 are MGHDK and SYGVNS. The CDR3 loop is CASSGRQSTDTQYF. CDR3 nucleotides: TGTGCCAGCAGTGGTCGACAGAGCACAGATACGCAGTATTTT. The variable domain in full, with the rest retrieved from reference TRBV25-1 and TRBJ2-3, is EADIYQTPRYLVIGTGKKITLECSQTMGHDKMYWYQQDPGMELHLIHYSYGVNSTEKGDLSSESTVSRIRTEHFPLTLESARPSHTSQYLCASSGRQSTDTQYFGPGTRLTVL.

V usage is TRBV29-1 and J usage is TRBJ2-3, with 8 bases aligning to TRBD1. Germline lookup yields CDR1 SQVTM and CDR2 ANQGSEA. This CDR3 has 13 amino acids. V shed 4 bases, J shed 11 bases, and the junction held 11 bases outside the gene matches. For the CDR3, the DNA is TGCAGCGTTGTGGGCAGGGGGCAGGATGGGCAGTATTTT. Translating it yields CSVVGRGQDGQYF.

The V gene is TRBV6-1, the J gene TRBJ2-7, with 7 bases matching TRBD1. CDR1 is MNHNS and CDR2 is SASEGT in the germline V gene. The CDR3 extends over 14 amino acids. The V gene end was trimmed by 8 bases and the J gene end by 2 bases; junction bases not matched to a gene: 9. CDR3 region: CASRLGTETYEQYF. DNA of the CDR3: TGTGCCAGCCGGCTTGGGACAGAGACCTACGAGCAGTACTTC.

The chain links TRBV27 to TRBJ1-2; 7 bases map to TRBD1. This CDR3 has 16 amino acids. From germline, CDR1 is MNHEY and CDR2 SMNVEV (reference sequence). V trimming: 7 bases; J trimming: 4 bases; junction bases outside the gene matches: 15. The CDR3 DNA sequence: TGTGCCAGCACCTTAAAAGATCCGGGACAGAGCTATGGCTACACCTTC. Translating it yields CASTLKDPGQSYGYTF.

The rearrangement links TRBV23-1 to TRBJ2-2; tentative D call: TRBD1 (6 bases). TRBV23-1 is an ORF for which the function is uncertain. CDR3 size: 16 residues. The V and J ends lost 0 bases and 5 bases respectively, with 13 bases between them. CDR3 loop: CASSQSRLQGTGELFF. In nucleotides, the CDR3 is TGCGCCAGCAGTCAATCGAGGCTTCAGGGGACCGGGGAGCTGTTTTTT.

A remark on this clone: This same CDR3 is encoded by further DNA sequences in the sample. The chain couples TRBV15 to TRBJ2-5; no definite D call. This CDR3 has 13 residues. Germline V gene data show CDR1 as LNHNV and CDR2 as YYDKDF (reference sequence). The V end was cut by 0 bases, the J end by 4 bases, with 6 bases between. The CDR3 DNA sequence: TGTGCCACCAGCAGAGATTCAAGAGAGACCCAGTACTTC. This gives the protein CATSRDSRETQYF.

The rearrangement joins TRBV30 to TRBJ1-3, with a weak D call TRBD1 (5 bases). Germline CDR1 and CDR2: GTSNPN and SVGIG (reference sequence). V was clipped by 0 bases and J by 1 base, with 7 bases between them. The CDR3 runs to 14 residues. CDR3 bases: TGTGCCTGGAGTGTAGAGGGGTCTGGAAACACCATATATTTT. This translates into CAWSVEGSGNTIYF.

The chain recombines TRBV6-1 with TRBJ2-1; D could derive from TRBD1 or TRBD2 (5 bases each). The CDR3 has 15 residues. Trimming pared 8 bases from V and 0 bases from J, leaving 14 bases between. CDR1 MNHNS and CDR2 SASEGT come from the germline V gene. CDR3 bases: TGTGCCAGCGGTTCCTGGGGGAGCTCCTACAATGAGCAGTTCTTC. This sequence encodes CASGSWGSSYNEQFF.

In this sample, this clone turned up a few times. The genes are TRBV19 and TRBJ1-1; D is undetermined. The CDR3 is 11 amino acids. Per germline, CDR1 LNHDA and CDR2 SQIVND (reference sequence). Between the trimmed V and J ends, which lost 8 bases and 8 bases, there was a span of 12 bases. The CDR3 DNA is TGTGCCAGTGGAGTATGGGGAGAAGCTTTCTTT. It encodes CASGVWGEAFF.

The chain combines TRBV4-1 with TRBJ1-1, with 7 bases fitting TRBD1. CDR1 MGHRA and CDR2 YSYEKL come from the germline V gene. V was pared by 4 bases and J by 6 bases, with 14 bases of the junction left unmatched. CDR3 size: 16 residues. This CDR3 is CASSRTGDSQQPEAFF. Here the CDR3 DNA reads TGCGCCAGCAGCCGCACGGGGGACAGCCAACAGCCTGAAGCTTTCTTT.

V usage is TRBV19 and J usage is TRBJ1-1; D remains unclear. The V and J ends lost 5 bases and 4 bases respectively, with 23 bases between them. CDR3 length: 17 residues. Germline CDR1 is LNHDA and CDR2 is SQIVND (reference sequence). CDR3 in DNA: TGTGCCAGTAGTGGTCCACCTCCCATAGGGTTCAGCACTGAAGCTTTCTTT. Protein sequence: CASSGPPPIGFSTEAFF.

Written as DNA, the CDR3 is TGCGCCAGCAGCCTGCTGGGGTCTTATGGCTACACCTTC. It encodes CASSLLGSYGYTF. This sequence joins TRBV5-1 and TRBJ1-2, with D unclear. Germline lookup yields CDR1 SGHRS and CDR2 YFSETQ. The V end was cut by 4 bases, the J end by 5 bases, with 12 bases between. CDR3 length: 13 residues.

This chain connects TRBV2 to TRBJ2-7; 10 bases are shared with TRBD2. With V trimmed by 2 bases and J by 1 base, 8 bases remained unmatched. The length of the CDR3 is 17 residues. Germline V gene sequence: CDR1 SNHLY, CDR2 FYNNEI. CDR3 amino acids: CASSERLAGAPSYEQYF. For the CDR3, the DNA is TGTGCCAGCAGTGAACGGCTAGCGGGGGCGCCTTCCTACGAGCAGTACTTC.

CDR3 region: CSVAPSKGEPQHF. The CDR3 coding sequence is TGCAGCGTTGCGCCCAGCAAGGGAGAGCCCCAGCATTTT. This chain connects TRBV29-1 to TRBJ1-5; no clear D gene. Trimming took 4 bases from V and 8 from J, leaving 15 bases between them. The CDR3 is 13 amino acids. The germline gives CDR1 SQVTM, CDR2 ANQGSEA.

In DNA form, the CDR3 reads TGTGCCAGCAGTTTAAGAGGGGCGGGAGGCTACACCTTC. Protein: CASSLRGAGGYTF. V gene TRBV28 combines with J gene TRBJ1-2, with a tentative D call TRBD1 (5 bases). V shed 2 bases and J shed 8 bases, with 12 bases lying between them. CDR3 size: 13 residues. Germline assignment: CDR1 MDHEN and CDR2 SYDVKM.

The rearrangement links TRBV9 to TRBJ1-5, with D hard to call. There are 14 residues in the CDR3. Trimming stripped 4 bases from V and 4 bases from J, with 12 bases between. CDR1 and CDR2 from the germline V gene are SGDLS and YYNGEE. The CDR3 spells CASSLDGSNQPQHF. In nucleotides, the CDR3 is TGTGCCAGCAGCCTGGACGGATCAAATCAGCCCCAGCATTTT.

The rearrangement links TRBV13 to TRBJ2-7; 8 bases map to TRBD1. The germline gives CDR1 PRHDT, CDR2 FYEKMQ (reference sequence). The V segment lost 0 bases and the J segment 7 bases; nucleotides outside the gene matches: 8. CDR3 size: 15 residues. The CDR3 protein is CASSLGGQGVGEQYF. CDR3 bases: TGTGCCAGCAGCTTAGGCGGACAGGGTGTTGGGGAGCAGTACTTC.